These T cell receptor beta chains were read from a single sample in a study of blood T cell repertoires in COVID-19. Using immunoSEQ multiplex PCR, the repertoire was profiled, and TCRdb retains in-frame clones only, with some absent. Among approximately 260,000 clones listed, over 70% were seen once. Sequenced input: peripheral blood. The receptors here all came from a human donor in a cohort sampled during active COVID-19. CDR3s include the opening cysteine and the closing phenylalanine or tryptophan. The order of the fields is V gene, D gene, CDR3 protein. A D gene is named only where the DNA matches it firmly.

TRBV7-9	NA	CASSLKGEYTGELFF
TRBV18	NA	CASSPQGLQGNTEAFF
TRBV7-2	NA	CASSLSRQQETQYF
TRBV14	TRBD1	CASSHGQAFEQYF
TRBV3-1/TRBV3-2	NA	CASSQDNRVSGYTF
TRBV5-5	NA	CASSLRSGNTGELFF
TRBV2	NA	CASNEYQETQYF
TRBV7-2	TRBD2	CASSLNPSGKGSSYNEQFF
TRBV10-1	NA	CASSAADSYEQYF
TRBV6-2/TRBV6-3	NA	CASSFPSEKLFF
TRBV27	TRBD2	CASSLGTSGVDEQFF
TRBV2	TRBD2	CASSATSGGGETQYF
TRBV28	NA	CASSLGGAPGNTIYF
TRBV6-5	NA	CASREDSHSGNTIYF
TRBV5-8	TRBD1	CASSLVTGRGPGELFF
TRBV6-5	NA	CASSYSPVAYNEQFF
TRBV6-1	TRBD1	CASSVKTGGITDTQYF
TRBV5-1	NA	CASSLGTGTEAFF
TRBV7-9	NA	CASSLAEGPEQYF
TRBV29-1	NA	CSVGQSYEQYF
TRBV11-1	NA	CASNDPGGADTQYF
TRBV27	NA	CASREGNTIYF
TRBV19	TRBD1	CASKGTGSYEQYF
TRBV6-6	TRBD2	CASSPRASWPLAGGLTGELFF
TRBV6-2/TRBV6-3	TRBD1	CASSRDRGYGYTF
TRBV27	NA	CASSRRNEKLFF
TRBV15	NA	CATSREVLGPYGYTF
TRBV7-2	NA	CASSPQPRVGTEAFF
TRBV5-1	TRBD2	CASSLASSGPISYNEQFF
TRBV18	TRBD1	CASSDGTVNQPQHF
TRBV19	TRBD2	CASSPRLAGGQRDTGELFF
TRBV2	TRBD1	CASSPGQFNTDTQYF
TRBV5-1	NA	CASSLVGGAGEQYF
TRBV19	NA	CASSMGAGETQYF
TRBV3-1/TRBV3-2	NA	CASSLRTENYEQYF
TRBV28	NA	CASGHNEQFF
TRBV5-1	NA	CASSSWGESSYEQYF
TRBV5-1	NA	CASSAGRSGTPLHF
TRBV20-1	TRBD1	CSASVGQGFGYTF
TRBV18	NA	CASSTAGKQPQHF
TRBV29-1	TRBD2	CSGGTSGSRLYNEQFF
TRBV3-1/TRBV3-2	NA	CASSQDRGGTHFYGYTF
TRBV15	NA	CATSSLENTGELFF